This T cell receptor beta chain was obtained from a study of neurological immune-mediated disorders. Trimming pared 2 bases from V and 2 bases from J, leaving 15 bases between. Per the germline V gene, CDR1 is SEHNR and CDR2 is FQNEAQ (reference sequence). This CDR3 spans 17 amino acids. Specified time point: longitudinal time-point 3. TCRdb fed the 5' RACE reads into MiXCR, producing one record per CDR3 protein. This table holds under 130,000 distinct CDR3 sequences, under 14% found once. Source material: PBMCs. V usage is TRBV7-9 and J usage is TRBJ2-2; no clear D gene. This clonotype originated in a female donor with HTLV-1-associated myelopathy (HAM/TSP). CDR3 coding DNA: TGTGCCAGCAGCTTACCCGCCCGTGGGATAAACACCGGGGAGCTGTTTTTT. Translation gives CASSLPARGINTGELFF.